The 8 T cell receptor beta chains below come from one sample, sequenced in a study of T cell responses to AZD1222 COVID-19 vaccine listed by TCRdb under 2021. The sample's time point label is to be understood as: baseline before first vaccination. Library preparation was by the immunoSEQ multiplex PCR assay. Here the immuneACCESS table is served through TCRdb, limited to in-frame sequences with V and J called. Missing clones are a known gap in these copies; in checked studies unresolved V genes cover under half, and the rest lacks a known reason. Counted in this sample were about 110,000 clones; 85% to 90% of them appeared once. Less than 6% of the sample is in the top ten clones. Source: peripheral blood, taken on day 0 of AZD1222 vaccination. These receptors originate from an adult in good health.

The chain is built from TRBV5-5 and TRBJ1-1; D is undetermined. Germline-derived CDR1 and CDR2 are SGHKS and YYEKEE (reference sequence). V dropped 0 bases and J dropped 1 base, with 13 bases sitting between them. The CDR3 spans 16 residues. The CDR3 is CASSLEPARGNTEAFF. Here the CDR3 DNA reads TGTGCCAGCAGCTTGGAACCGGCTCGAGGGAACACTGAAGCTTTCTTT.

This clone was recorded only once. The rearrangement links TRBV6-5 to TRBJ2-7; D unclear. The CDR3 has 15 amino acids. Germline V gives CDR1 MNHEY, CDR2 SVGAGI. Trimming left V 2 bases short and J 1 base short, with 12 bases between. The CDR3 region is CASSYGRSPSYEQYF. Here the CDR3 DNA reads TGTGCCAGCAGTTACGGCCGGTCCCCTTCCTACGAGCAGTACTTC.

The chain carries TRBV3-1 (or the pseudogene TRBV3-2) and TRBJ2-5; possibly TRBD1 or TRBD2 for D (5 bases each). The CDR3 covers 12 residues. CDR1 and CDR2 (germline): LGHDT, YNNKEL (reference sequence). V was pared by 3 bases and J by 6 bases, with 8 bases between. In DNA, the CDR3 is TGTGCCAGCAGCCAGGGGGTCCAGACCCAGTACTTC. This codes for CASSQGVQTQYF.

In this sample, this clone turned up once. This chain connects TRBV5-4 to TRBJ1-1, with D unresolved. This CDR3 region has 14 residues. V lost 2 bases to trimming and J lost 0 bases, with 8 bases between them. CDR1 is SGHNT and CDR2 is YYREEE in the germline V gene (reference sequence). The chain's CDR3 is CASSLRTVNTEAFF. DNA for the CDR3: TGTGCCAGCAGCTTACGGACGGTGAACACTGAAGCTTTCTTT.

Remarks on this clone: At one end the junction does not follow the germline gene, possibly because of a read error. CDR3 in amino acids: CANSEAYGYTF. CDR3 bases: TGTGCCAACAGTGAGGCGTATGGCTACACCTTC. The V and J genes are TRBV2 and TRBJ1-2; D gene ambiguous. CDR1 is SNHLY and CDR2 is FYNNEI in the germline V gene. The CDR3 runs 11 residues.

V and J are TRBV3-1 (or the pseudogene TRBV3-2) and TRBJ2-2, with TRBD2 matching over 13 bases. The CDR3 is 15 amino acids. The V and J ends lost 3 bases and 6 bases, in that order; junction bases with no gene match: 1. Germline CDR1 is LGHDT and CDR2 is YNNKEL (reference sequence). The CDR3, as DNA: TGTGCCAGCAGCCATGGACTAGCGGGGGCCGGGGAGCTGTTTTTT. Protein sequence: CASSHGLAGAGELFF.

This chain connects TRBV6-6 to TRBJ1-1; D remains ambiguous. Between the trimmed V and J ends, which lost 0 bases and 1 base, there was a span of 9 bases. The length of the CDR3 is 15 residues. Germline V gene lookup returns CDR1 MNHNY and CDR2 SVGAGI (reference sequence). This chain's CDR3 is CASSYSLERNTEAFF. In DNA, the CDR3 is TGTGCCAGCAGTTACTCTCTCGAAAGGAACACTGAAGCTTTCTTT.

CDR3 DNA: TGTGCCAGCAGCTTACCCCCGGCGGTGGGGGGAGGTTATGGCTACACCTTC. Amino acids: CASSLPPAVGGGYGYTF. V and J are TRBV7-8 and TRBJ1-2, with D maybe TRBD1 (5 bases). CDR1 is SGHVS, CDR2 FQNEAQ, per germline. V lost 2 bases to trimming and J lost 5 bases, with 21 bases between them. The CDR3 has 17 amino acids.